This T cell receptor beta chain was identified in a study of OX40 agonist ivuxolimab in advanced cancers. Germline V gene lookup returns CDR1 ENHRY and CDR2 SYGVKD. Trimming shortened V by 8 bases and J by 3 bases, and 16 bases separated the two germline ends. There are 14 residues in the CDR3. Libraries were prepared by immunoSEQ multiplex PCR; TCRdb keeps only in-frame clonotypes and omits some of them. The sample carries tens of thousands of clones, roughly four fifths recorded once. Exclusion applied to patients with autoimmune disease history or systemic immunosuppression. Sequencing was performed on CD4+ or CD8+ T cells sorted from blood, taken in a trial of the OX40 agonist ivuxolimab. V gene TRBV10-3 combines with J gene TRBJ1-2, with D unclear. The receptor was isolated from an adult with an advanced solid tumor such as melanoma, head and neck, liver or kidney cancer. The CDR3 sequence: CAISRAQRDYGYTF. In DNA, the CDR3 is TGTGCCATCTCTCGGGCGCAGCGCGACTATGGCTACACCTTC.